A selection of T cell receptor beta chains follows, all from one sample in a study of cytomegalovirus exposure and HLA in healthy donors. Profiling relied on immunoSEQ multiplex PCR, and the TCRdb table lists in-frame clones only, not all of them. In the table there are around 130,000 clones, roughly 83% of which are singletons. Specimen: PBMCs. The receptors come from a girl aged 2-10 years in good health and CMV-seronegative. Each CDR3 is given with its conserved first and last residue. A D gene is named only where the DNA matches it firmly. Not every row has a clone size; where given, it reads once, few, many or a size class.

V,D,size,J,CDR3,DNA
TRBV7-9,NA,NA,TRBJ2-3,CASSLNGGGTDTQYF,TGTGCCAGCAGCTTAAACGGGGGTGGCACAGATACGCAGTATTTT
TRBV4-1,NA,NA,TRBJ2-1,CASSHSGNEQFF,TGCGCCAGCAGCCATTCCGGGAATGAGCAGTTCTTC
TRBV25-1,NA,NA,TRBJ1-1,CASSDSSGQLLNTEAFF,TGTGCCAGCAGTGATTCTTCGGGACAACTCTTGAACACTGAAGCTTTCTTT
TRBV5-1,TRBD1,NA,TRBJ2-5,CASSLNLGQGQYRYF,TGCGCCAGCAGCTTGAACTTAGGACAGGGACAGTATCGGTACTTC
TRBV28,NA,once,TRBJ1-5,CASSLLDQPQHF,TGTGCCAGCAGTCTGTTAGATCAGCCCCAGCATTTT
TRBV2,NA,NA,TRBJ2-3,CASSATDTQYF,TGTGCCAGCAGTGCTACAGATACGCAGTATTTT
TRBV2,TRBD1,NA,TRBJ2-7,CASSQGQGSDEQYF,TGTGCCAGCAGCCAGGGACAGGGTAGCGACGAGCAGTACTTC
TRBV7-6,NA,NA,TRBJ1-1,CASSFPPAGLNTEAFF,TGTGCCAGCAGCTTCCCACCGGCAGGGCTGAACACTGAAGCTTTCTTT
TRBV7-3,NA,NA,TRBJ2-1,CASSLMPRQYNEQFF,TGTGCCAGCAGCTTAATGCCCCGACAGTACAATGAGCAGTTCTTC
TRBV27,TRBD2,NA,TRBJ2-1,CASKPGTSGINEQFF,TGTGCCAGCAAACCGGGGACTAGCGGGATCAATGAGCAGTTCTTC
TRBV18,NA,NA,TRBJ2-1,CASGLAYNEQFF,TGTGCCAGCGGGCTAGCTTACAATGAGCAGTTCTTC
TRBV7-9,NA,few,TRBJ1-4,CASSGGGWNEVKKLFF,TGTGCCAGCAGCGGGGGCGGTTGGAATGAGGTGAAAAAACTGTTTTTT
TRBV7-3,TRBD2,NA,TRBJ2-7,CASSLKGSGSPPYEQYF,TGTGCCAGCAGCTTAAAGGGCAGCGGGAGCCCCCCCTACGAGCAGTACTTC
TRBV7-2,NA,NA,TRBJ1-1,CASSSTRQVGNTEAFF,TGTGCCAGCAGCTCTACTCGACAGGTCGGGAACACTGAAGCTTTCTTT
TRBV28,TRBD2,NA,TRBJ2-2,CASRLRFGAGGTRTGELFF,TGTGCCAGCAGACTACGATTCGGAGCGGGGGGGACTCGCACCGGGGAGCTGTTTTTT
TRBV2,NA,NA,TRBJ1-3,CASSANGGAGNTIYF,TGTGCCAGCAGCGCGAACGGGGGAGCTGGAAACACCATATATTTT
TRBV5-1,NA,NA,TRBJ2-5,CASSLGQSKETQYF,TGCGCCAGCAGCTTGGGTCAGTCCAAAGAGACCCAGTACTTC
TRBV11-2,TRBD1,NA,TRBJ1-2,CASSLGQGNGYTF,TGTGCCAGCAGCTTAGGACAGGGCAATGGCTACACCTTC
TRBV4-1,TRBD2,NA,TRBJ2-1,CASRSLAGGRRDEQFF,TGCGCCAGCAGATCCCTAGCGGGAGGACGTCGAGATGAGCAGTTCTTC
TRBV5-6,NA,NA,TRBJ1-1,CASSFLGGTEAFF,TGTGCCAGCAGCTTCTTGGGGGGAACTGAAGCTTTCTTT
TRBV27,TRBD1,NA,TRBJ2-5,CASSLDRAETQYF,TGTGCCAGCAGTTTAGACAGGGCGGAGACCCAGTACTTC
TRBV5-4,TRBD2,once,TRBJ2-7,CASSLSSGGPSYEQYF,TGTGCCAGCAGCCTGTCTAGCGGGGGGCCCTCCTACGAGCAGTACTTC
TRBV7-2,NA,NA,TRBJ2-1,CASSLGGRLGVEQFF,TGTGCCAGCAGCTTGGGTGGTAGACTAGGTGTCGAGCAGTTCTTC
TRBV10-3,NA,NA,TRBJ2-2,CAISESPGVNTGELFF,TGTGCCATCAGTGAGTCTCCAGGGGTAAACACCGGGGAGCTGTTTTTT
TRBV5-4,TRBD2,NA,TRBJ2-7,CASSGSGTSGEQYF,TGTGCCAGCAGCGGATCCGGGACTAGCGGCGAGCAGTACTTC
TRBV6-1,NA,NA,TRBJ2-1,CASSQGAENEQFF,TGTGCCAGCAGTCAAGGTGCAGAAAATGAGCAGTTCTTC
TRBV7-2,TRBD1,NA,TRBJ2-5,CASSRDRQETQYF,TGTGCCAGCAGCCGGGACAGACAAGAGACCCAGTACTTC
TRBV27,TRBD2,NA,TRBJ2-1,CASSLSRERTREGREFF,TGTGCCAGCAGTTTATCTAGGGAGCGGACTAGAGAAGGTCGAGAGTTCTTC
TRBV6-4,NA,NA,TRBJ1-1,CASRNRAGLNTEAFF,TGTGCCAGCAGGAACAGGGCTGGGCTGAACACTGAAGCTTTCTTT
TRBV5-1,NA,NA,TRBJ2-6,CASSYESPGANVLTF,TGCGCCAGCAGCTATGAGTCTCCTGGGGCCAACGTCCTGACTTTC
TRBV7-9,NA,once,TRBJ1-2,CASSLGSTDYGYTF,TGTGCCAGCAGCTTAGGATCCACAGATTATGGCTACACCTTC
TRBV19,NA,NA,TRBJ2-3,CATHPGKTDTQYF,TGTGCCACCCACCCAGGAAAAACAGATACGCAGTATTTT
TRBV28,NA,NA,TRBJ1-5,CASSLFRQVYSNQPQHF,TGTGCCAGCAGTTTATTCCGACAGGTGTATAGCAATCAGCCCCAGCATTTT
TRBV7-8,NA,NA,TRBJ1-2,CASSLGPSLLGYTF,TGTGCCAGCAGCTTAGGCCCGAGCCTCCTGGGCTACACCTTC
TRBV11-2,NA,NA,TRBJ2-7,CASSLDGFRGEQYF,TGTGCCAGCAGCTTAGATGGGTTCAGGGGCGAGCAGTACTTC
TRBV10-3,NA,NA,TRBJ2-5,CAISTTAQETQYF,TGTGCCATCAGCACGACAGCCCAAGAGACCCAGTACTTC
TRBV19,TRBD1,NA,TRBJ1-2,CASSITQGSYTF,TGTGCCAGTAGTATTACACAGGGGAGCTACACCTTC
TRBV5-6,NA,NA,TRBJ2-1,CASSLVGGRSYNEQFF,TGTGCCAGCAGCTTGGTGGGCGGGCGCTCCTACAATGAGCAGTTCTTC
TRBV7-8,NA,NA,TRBJ2-6,CASNWGGSGDSGANVLTF,TGTGCCAGCAATTGGGGGGGGTCAGGGGACTCTGGGGCCAACGTCCTGACTTTC
TRBV6-4,TRBD2,NA,TRBJ2-1,CASSYRLAAYNEQFF,TGTGCCAGCAGCTATCGACTAGCGGCGTACAATGAGCAGTTCTTC
TRBV5-1,TRBD2,NA,TRBJ2-1,CASSSTTSGGYNEQFF,TGCGCCAGCAGCTCCACTACTAGCGGGGGGTACAATGAGCAGTTCTTC
TRBV2,TRBD1,NA,TRBJ2-1,CASTRDSYNEQFF,TGTGCCAGCACCCGGGACAGTTACAATGAGCAGTTCTTC
TRBV9,TRBD1,NA,TRBJ2-3,CASSDGTGGITDTQYF,TGTGCCAGCAGCGACGGGACAGGGGGAATCACAGATACGCAGTATTTT
TRBV10-3,NA,NA,TRBJ1-5,CAFKTGNSNQPQHF,TGTGCCTTCAAAACAGGGAATAGCAATCAGCCCCAGCATTTT
TRBV7-2,NA,NA,TRBJ1-1,CASSLGPGMNTEAFF,TGTGCCAGCAGCTTAGGTCCGGGTATGAACACTGAAGCTTTCTTT
TRBV6-5,TRBD2,NA,TRBJ2-3,CASSLSGGSTDTQYF,TGTGCCAGCAGCTTAAGCGGGGGCAGCACAGATACGCAGTATTTT
TRBV13,NA,few,TRBJ2-6,CASSSRYSGANVLTF,TGTGCCAGCAGCTCCAGGTACTCTGGGGCCAACGTCCTGACTTTC
TRBV11-2,NA,NA,TRBJ1-1,CASSQDFLTEAFF,TGTGCCAGCAGCCAGGATTTTCTTACTGAAGCTTTCTTT
TRBV14,TRBD1,NA,TRBJ1-1,CASSPNRGVTEAFF,TGTGCCAGCAGCCCTAACAGGGGGGTCACTGAAGCTTTCTTT
TRBV7-3,NA,NA,TRBJ2-1,CASSPGTYNEQFF,TGTGCCAGCAGCCCCGGTACCTACAATGAGCAGTTCTTC
TRBV4-2,TRBD1,NA,TRBJ1-4,CASRVMAGGFEKLFF,TGTGCCAGCAGAGTTATGGCAGGGGGTTTTGAAAAACTGTTTTTT
TRBV29-1,NA,NA,TRBJ1-4,CSVAKSAGSSEKLFF,TGCAGCGTCGCCAAATCTGCCGGTAGTAGTGAAAAACTGTTTTTT
TRBV27,NA,few,TRBJ2-7,CASSLLRDGGASHYEQYF,TGTGCCAGCAGTTTACTTCGGGATGGGGGGGCTAGCCACTACGAGCAGTACTTC
TRBV30,TRBD1,NA,TRBJ2-5,CAWRGQGAGEETQYF,TGTGCCTGGAGGGGACAGGGGGCAGGGGAAGAGACCCAGTACTTC
TRBV6-4,NA,NA,TRBJ1-1,CASSDLIPGDMNTEAFF,TGTGCCAGCAGTGACCTAATTCCTGGAGATATGAACACTGAAGCTTTCTTT
TRBV7-8,TRBD2,few,TRBJ2-5,CASSLVVAGGGETQYF,TGTGCCAGCAGCTTAGTGGTAGCGGGGGGTGGGGAGACCCAGTACTTC
TRBV30,NA,few,TRBJ1-2,CAWSVQNYGYTF,TGTGCCTGGAGTGTACAAAACTATGGCTACACCTTC
TRBV5-6,TRBD2,NA,TRBJ2-3,CASSTLAGELDTQYF,TGTGCCAGCAGCACGCTAGCGGGGGAGTTGGATACGCAGTATTTT
TRBV7-8,NA,NA,TRBJ1-1,CASSLAVGGKGVTEAFF,TGTGCCAGCAGCTTAGCGGTCGGGGGGAAGGGGGTCACTGAAGCTTTCTTT